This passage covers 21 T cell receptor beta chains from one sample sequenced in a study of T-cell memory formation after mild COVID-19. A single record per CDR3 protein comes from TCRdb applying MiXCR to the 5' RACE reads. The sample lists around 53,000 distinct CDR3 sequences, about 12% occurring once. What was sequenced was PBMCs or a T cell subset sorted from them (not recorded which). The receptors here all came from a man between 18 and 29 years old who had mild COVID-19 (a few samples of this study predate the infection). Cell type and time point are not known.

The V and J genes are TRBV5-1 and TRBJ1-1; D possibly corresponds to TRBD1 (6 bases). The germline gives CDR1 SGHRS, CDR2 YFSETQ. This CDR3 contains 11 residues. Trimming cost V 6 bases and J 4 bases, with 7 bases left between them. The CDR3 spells CASKDSTEAFF. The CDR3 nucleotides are TGCGCCAGCAAGGACAGCACTGAAGCTTTCTTT.

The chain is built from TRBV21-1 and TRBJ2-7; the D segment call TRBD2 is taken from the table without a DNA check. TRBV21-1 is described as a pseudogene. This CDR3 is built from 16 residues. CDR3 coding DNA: TGTGCCAGCAGCAAAGTAGTCCCATTTTGCTCCTACGAGCAGTACTTC. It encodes CASSKVVPFCSYEQYF.

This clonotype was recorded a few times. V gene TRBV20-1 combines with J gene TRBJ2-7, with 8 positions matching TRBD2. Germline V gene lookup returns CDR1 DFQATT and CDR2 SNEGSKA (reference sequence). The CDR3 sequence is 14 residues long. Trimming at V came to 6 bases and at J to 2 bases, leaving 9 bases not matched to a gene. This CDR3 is CSALSGGLTYEQYF. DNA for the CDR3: TGCAGTGCATTGAGCGGGGGCCTGACCTACGAGCAGTACTTC.

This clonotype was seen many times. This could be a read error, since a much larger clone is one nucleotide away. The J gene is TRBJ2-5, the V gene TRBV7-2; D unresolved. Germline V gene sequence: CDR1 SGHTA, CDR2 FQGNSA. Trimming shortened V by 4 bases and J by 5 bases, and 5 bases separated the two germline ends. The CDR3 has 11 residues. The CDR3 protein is CASSSHETQYF. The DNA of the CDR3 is TGTGCCAGCAGCTCACACGAGACCCAGTACTTC.

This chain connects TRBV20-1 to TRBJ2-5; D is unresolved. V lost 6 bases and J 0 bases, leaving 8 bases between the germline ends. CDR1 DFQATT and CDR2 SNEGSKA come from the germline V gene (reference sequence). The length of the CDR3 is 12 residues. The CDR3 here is CSAQKDQETQYF. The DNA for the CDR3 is TGCAGTGCCCAGAAGGACCAAGAGACCCAGTACTTC.

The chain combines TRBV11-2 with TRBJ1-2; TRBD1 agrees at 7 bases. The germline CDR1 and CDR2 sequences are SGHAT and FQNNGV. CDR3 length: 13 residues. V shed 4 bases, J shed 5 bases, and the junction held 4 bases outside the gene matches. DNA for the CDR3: TGTGCCAGCAGCTCCGGACAGGATTATGGCTACACCTTC. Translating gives CASSSGQDYGYTF.

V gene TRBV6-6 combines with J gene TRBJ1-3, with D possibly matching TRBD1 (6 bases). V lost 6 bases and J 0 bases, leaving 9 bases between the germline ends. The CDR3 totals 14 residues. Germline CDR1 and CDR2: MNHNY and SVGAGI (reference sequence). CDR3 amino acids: CASRPGHSGNTIYF. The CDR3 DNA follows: TGTGCCAGCAGGCCGGGACACTCTGGAAACACCATATATTTT.

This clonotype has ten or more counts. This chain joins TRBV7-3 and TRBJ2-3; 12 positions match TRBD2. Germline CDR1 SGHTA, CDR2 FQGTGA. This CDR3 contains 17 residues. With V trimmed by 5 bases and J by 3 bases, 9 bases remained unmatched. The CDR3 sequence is CASSPRLAGDRTDTQYF. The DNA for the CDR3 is TGTGCCAGCAGCCCGCGACTAGCGGGGGATCGGACAGATACGCAGTATTTT.

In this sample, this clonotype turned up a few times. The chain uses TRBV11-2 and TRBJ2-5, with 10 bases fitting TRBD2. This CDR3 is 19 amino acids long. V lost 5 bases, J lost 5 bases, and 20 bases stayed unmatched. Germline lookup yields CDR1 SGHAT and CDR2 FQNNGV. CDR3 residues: CASSPYPGSSGGAKETQYF. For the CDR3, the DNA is TGTGCCAGCAGCCCCTATCCGGGGTCCAGCGGGGGGGCCAAGGAGACCCAGTACTTC.

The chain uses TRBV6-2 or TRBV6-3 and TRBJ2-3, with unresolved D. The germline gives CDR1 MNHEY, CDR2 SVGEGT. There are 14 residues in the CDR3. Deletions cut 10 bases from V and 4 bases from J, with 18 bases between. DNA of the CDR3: TGTGCCACTGACGGTTCGGATCGACCAGATACGCAGTATTTT. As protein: CATDGSDRPDTQYF.

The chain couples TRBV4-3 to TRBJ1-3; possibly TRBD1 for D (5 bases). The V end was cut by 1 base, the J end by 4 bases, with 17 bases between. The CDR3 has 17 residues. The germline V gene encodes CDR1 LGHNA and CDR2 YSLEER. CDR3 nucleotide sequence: TGCGCCAGCAGCCAAGCGGCTACGGGGGATGCGGGAAACACCATATATTTT. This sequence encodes CASSQAATGDAGNTIYF.

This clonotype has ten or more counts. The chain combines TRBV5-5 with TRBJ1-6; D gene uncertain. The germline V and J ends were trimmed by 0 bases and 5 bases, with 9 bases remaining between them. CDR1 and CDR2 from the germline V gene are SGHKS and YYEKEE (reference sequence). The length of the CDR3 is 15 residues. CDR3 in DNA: TGTGCCAGCAGCTTGGAACAGATACATAATTCACCCCTCCACTTT. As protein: CASSLEQIHNSPLHF.

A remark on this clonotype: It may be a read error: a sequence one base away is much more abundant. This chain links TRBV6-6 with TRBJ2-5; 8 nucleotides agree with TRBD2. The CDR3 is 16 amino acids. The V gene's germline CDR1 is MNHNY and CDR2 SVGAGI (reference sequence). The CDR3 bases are TGTGCCAGCAGGCTCCGGGGGGGGCGCCCCGAAGAGACCAAGTACTTC. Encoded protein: CASRLRGGRPEETKYF.

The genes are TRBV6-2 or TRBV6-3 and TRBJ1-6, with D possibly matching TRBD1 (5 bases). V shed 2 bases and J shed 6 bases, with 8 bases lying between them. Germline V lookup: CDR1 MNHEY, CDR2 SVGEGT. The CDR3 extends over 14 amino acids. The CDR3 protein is CASSYLTANSPLHF. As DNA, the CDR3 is TGTGCCAGCAGTTACCTGACAGCTAATTCACCCCTCCACTTT.

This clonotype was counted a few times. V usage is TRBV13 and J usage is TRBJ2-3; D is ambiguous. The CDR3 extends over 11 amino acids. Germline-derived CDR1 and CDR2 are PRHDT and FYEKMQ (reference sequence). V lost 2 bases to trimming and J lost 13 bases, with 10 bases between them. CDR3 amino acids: CASSLNGPEYF. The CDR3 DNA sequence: TGTGCCAGCAGCTTAAATGGTCCGGAGTATTTT.

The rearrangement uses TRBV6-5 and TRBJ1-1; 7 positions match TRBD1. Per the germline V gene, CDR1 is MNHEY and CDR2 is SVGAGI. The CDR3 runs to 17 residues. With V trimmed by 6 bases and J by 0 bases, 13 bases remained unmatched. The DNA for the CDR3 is TGTGCCAGCAGCAGGGGGATCGGCCAGGAAATGAACACTGAAGCTTTCTTT. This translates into CASSRGIGQEMNTEAFF.

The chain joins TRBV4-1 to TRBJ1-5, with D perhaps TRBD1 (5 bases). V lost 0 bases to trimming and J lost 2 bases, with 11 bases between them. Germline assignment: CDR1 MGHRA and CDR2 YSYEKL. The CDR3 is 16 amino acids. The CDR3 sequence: CASSQDGGIGNQPQHF. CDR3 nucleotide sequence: TGCGCCAGCAGCCAAGATGGGGGGATCGGCAATCAGCCCCAGCATTTT.

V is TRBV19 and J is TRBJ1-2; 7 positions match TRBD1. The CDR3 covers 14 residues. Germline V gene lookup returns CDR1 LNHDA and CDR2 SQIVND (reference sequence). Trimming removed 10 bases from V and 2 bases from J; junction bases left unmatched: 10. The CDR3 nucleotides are TGTGCCACCATGAAGACAGGGATGAACTATGGCTACACCTTC. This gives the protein CATMKTGMNYGYTF.

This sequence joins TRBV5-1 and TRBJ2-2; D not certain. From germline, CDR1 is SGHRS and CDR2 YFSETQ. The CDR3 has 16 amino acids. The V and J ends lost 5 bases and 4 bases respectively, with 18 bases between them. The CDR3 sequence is CASSWDPGGSTGELFF. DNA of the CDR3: TGCGCCAGCAGTTGGGATCCGGGCGGTTCCACCGGGGAGCTGTTTTTT. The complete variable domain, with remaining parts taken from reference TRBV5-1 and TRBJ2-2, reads KAGVTQTPRYLIKTRGQQVTLSCSPISGHRSVSWYQQTPGQGLQFLFEYFSETQRNKGNFPGRFSGRQFSNSRSEMNVSTLELGDSALYLCASSWDPGGSTGELFFGEGSRLTVL.

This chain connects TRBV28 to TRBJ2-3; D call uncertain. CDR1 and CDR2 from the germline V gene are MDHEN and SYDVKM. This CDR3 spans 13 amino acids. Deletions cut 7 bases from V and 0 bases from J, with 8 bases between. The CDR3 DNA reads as TGTGCCAGCAAGGAAGGAAGCACAGATACGCAGTATTTT. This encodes CASKEGSTDTQYF.

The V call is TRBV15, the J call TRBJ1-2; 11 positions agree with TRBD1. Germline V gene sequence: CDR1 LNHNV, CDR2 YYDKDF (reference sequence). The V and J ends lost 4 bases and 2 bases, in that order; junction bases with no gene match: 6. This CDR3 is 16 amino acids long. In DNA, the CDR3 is TGTGCCACCAGCACTCGGGACAGGGGGATGAACTATGGCTACACCTTC. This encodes CATSTRDRGMNYGYTF.